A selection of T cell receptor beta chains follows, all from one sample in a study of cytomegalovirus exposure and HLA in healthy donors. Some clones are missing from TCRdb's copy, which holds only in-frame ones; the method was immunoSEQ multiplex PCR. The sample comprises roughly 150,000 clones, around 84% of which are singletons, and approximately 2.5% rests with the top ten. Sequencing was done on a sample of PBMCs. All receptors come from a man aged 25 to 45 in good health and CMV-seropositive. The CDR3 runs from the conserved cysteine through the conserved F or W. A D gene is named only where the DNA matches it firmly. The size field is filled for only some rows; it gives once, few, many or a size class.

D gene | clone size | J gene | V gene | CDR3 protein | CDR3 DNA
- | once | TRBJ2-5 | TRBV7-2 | CASRRVSTGEQYF | TGTGCCAGCCGGAGGGTCTCAACGGGGGAGCAGTACTTC
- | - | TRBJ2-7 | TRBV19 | CASSTPGQKPNEQYF | TGTGCCAGTAGTACGCCCGGACAGAAGCCCAACGAGCAGTACTTC
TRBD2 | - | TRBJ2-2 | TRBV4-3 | CASSRLPGLAFTGELFF | TGCGCCAGCAGCCGTTTACCGGGACTAGCTTTCACCGGGGAGCTGTTTTTT
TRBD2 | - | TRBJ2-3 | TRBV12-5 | CASGLGLAGGIDTQYF | TGTGCTAGTGGTTTGGGACTAGCGGGAGGTATAGATACGCAGTATTTT
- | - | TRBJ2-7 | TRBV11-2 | CASSLVKQGYEQYF | TGTGCCAGCAGCTTAGTGAAACAGGGCTACGAGCAGTACTTC
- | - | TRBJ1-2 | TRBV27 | CASSFAGNYGYTF | TGTGCCAGCAGTTTCGCAGGGAACTATGGCTACACCTTC
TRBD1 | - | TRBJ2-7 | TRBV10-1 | CASSTGTGAYEQYF | TGCGCCAGCAGTACCGGGACAGGAGCCTACGAGCAGTACTTC
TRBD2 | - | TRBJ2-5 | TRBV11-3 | CASRPKTSGQETQYF | TGTGCCAGCAGGCCAAAGACTAGCGGGCAAGAGACCCAGTACTTC
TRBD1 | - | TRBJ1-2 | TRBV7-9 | CASSRTGQEPYGYTF | TGTGCCAGCAGCCGAACCGGACAGGAACCCTATGGCTACACCTTC
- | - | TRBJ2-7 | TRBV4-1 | CASSQARAQGIHEQYF | TGCGCCAGCAGCCAAGCCCGGGCCCAGGGGATCCACGAGCAGTACTTC
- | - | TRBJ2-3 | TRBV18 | CASSRNAPIAATTDTQYF | TGTGCCAGCTCACGAAACGCACCGATAGCGGCAACCACAGATACGCAGTATTTT
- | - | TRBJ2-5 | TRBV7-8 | CASSLGEETQYF | TGTGCCAGCAGCTTAGGAGAGGAGACCCAGTACTTC
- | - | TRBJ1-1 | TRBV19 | CASSIGRGGEAFF | TGTGCCAGTAGTATAGGGAGGGGGGGAGAAGCTTTCTTT